This T cell receptor (beta chain) comes out of a study of blood T cell repertoires in COVID-19. Background on the study: The United States, Italy and Spain supplied acute and convalescent COVID-19 samples. The analysed material was cDNA or gDNA that came from T cells, B-cell-depleted T cells, or PBMCs.

Germline V gene sequence: CDR1 SEHNR, CDR2 FQNEAQ (reference sequence). This CDR3 is 14 amino acids long. Regarding this clone: A junction boundary mismatches the germline segment, possibly from a read error.

The study recruited people aged about 18 to 89 years across under 25 US areas. Authors' data handling: Amplified reference gene primers provided the basis for estimating nucleated cell counts. Assay used: immunoSEQ multiplex PCR; TCRdb lists only in-frame clones, some missing. V and J calls and clone size are as listed in that table; D and trimming were resolved from the DNA. In the table there are around 330,000 clones, 89% of which are singletons. Sequencing input: PBMCs or T cells enriched from blood (not recorded which). J is TRBJ2-5 and V is TRBV7-9; 10 nucleotides agree with TRBD2. The sequence derives from a man aged 55-75 years who had recovered from COVID-19. CDR3 sequence (DNA): TGTGCCAGCACCTTAGCGGGAGGAGGCGAGACCCAGTACTTC. This gives the protein CASTLAGGGETQYF.